The 25 T cell receptor beta chains presented below share a single source sample, sequenced in a study of blood T cell repertoires in COVID-19. Method: immunoSEQ multiplex PCR; TCRdb's copy keeps in-frame clones and lacks some. Of 300,000 to 450,000 clones listed, about 88% are singletons. The sequenced sample consisted of PBMCs or T cells enriched from blood (not recorded which). The source of these receptors is a woman aged 30 to 39 who had been exposed to COVID-19.

This chain links TRBV14 with TRBJ2-1; 11 bases fit TRBD2. The CDR3 is 14 residues long. V trimming: 4 bases; J trimming: 8 bases; junction bases outside the gene matches: 4. Germline-derived CDR1 and CDR2 are SGHDN and FVKESK. The CDR3 region has the DNA TGTGCCAGCAGCCCTAGCGGGAGGAAGCATGAGCAGTTCTTC. Its translation: CASSPSGRKHEQFF.

The chain carries TRBV29-1 and TRBJ2-6, with a weak D call TRBD2 (5 bases). Germline V gene sequence: CDR1 SQVTM, CDR2 ANQGSEA. The CDR3 spans 13 residues. Trimming left V 6 bases short and J 4 bases short, with 10 bases between. Here the CDR3 DNA reads TGCAGCGTCCGGACTTCCGGGGCCAACGTCCTGACTTTC. It is translated as CSVRTSGANVLTF.

This chain uses TRBV18 with TRBJ1-1, with D possibly being TRBD1 (5 bases). Germline V gives CDR1 KGHSH, CDR2 LQKENI. This CDR3 has 15 residues. Trimming pared 3 bases from V and 3 bases from J, leaving 14 bases between. The CDR3 nucleotides are TGTGCCAGCTCACCCCGGGAGGAGGGGTACACTGAAGCTTTCTTT. Translating it yields CASSPREEGYTEAFF. Supplemented by reference TRBV18 and TRBJ1-1, the full variable domain reads NAGVMQNPRHLVRRRGQEARLRCSPMKGHSHVYWYRQLPEEGLKFMVYLQKENIIDESGMPKERFSAEFPKEGPSILRIQQVVRGDSAAYFCASSPREEGYTEAFFGQGTRLTVV.

The J gene is TRBJ2-1, the V gene TRBV28, with D uncertain. The CDR3 covers 13 residues. The germline V gene encodes CDR1 MDHEN and CDR2 SYDVKM. V lost 7 bases and J lost 5, with 12 bases in between. In DNA form, the CDR3 reads TGTGCCAGCAACAAAAACTACCACAATGAGCAGTTCTTC. This translates into CASNKNYHNEQFF.

This clone was observed a handful of times. The V call is TRBV28, the J call TRBJ1-1; D is possibly TRBD1 (5 bases). The CDR3 is 16 residues long. Germline V gene data show CDR1 as MDHEN and CDR2 as SYDVKM. V was pared by 8 bases and J by 0 bases, with 19 bases between. CDR3 nucleotide sequence: TGTGCCAGCGGAAAGGACATTGCTCCTATGAACACTGAAGCTTTCTTT. Translating gives CASGKDIAPMNTEAFF. Together with reference TRBV28 and TRBJ1-1, the CDR3 gives the full variable domain: DVKVTQSSRYLVKRTGEKVFLECVQDMDHENMFWYRQDPGLGLRLIYFSYDVKMKEKGDIPEGYSVSREKKERFSLILESASTNQTSMYLCASGKDIAPMNTEAFFGQGTRLTVV.

CDR3 bases: TGTGCCTCGAAGGACGGGATTTCACCCCTCCACTTT. Protein product: CASKDGISPLHF. The chain couples TRBV30 to TRBJ1-6; no clear D gene. This CDR3 is built from 12 residues. Germline V CDR1 and CDR2: GTSNPN, SVGIG (reference sequence). Trimming pared 7 bases from V and 9 bases from J, leaving 13 bases between.

The chain uses TRBV19 and TRBJ2-7; D is possibly TRBD2 (5 bases). Trimming stripped 2 bases from V and 2 bases from J, with 13 bases between. Germline V gene data show CDR1 as LNHDA and CDR2 as SQIVND (reference sequence). This CDR3 region has 15 residues. DNA of the CDR3: TGTGCCAGTAGTATATGGGAGCGAGGAGCCTACGAGCAGTACTTC. Amino acids: CASSIWERGAYEQYF.

The chain employs TRBV29-1 and TRBJ1-1; 7 bases line up with TRBD1. Germline V gene data show CDR1 as SQVTM and CDR2 as ANQGSEA. The J segment lost 6 bases and the V segment lost 7 bases, leaving 5 bases of the junction unmatched. This CDR3 region has 11 residues. The chain's CDR3 is CSGAQGAEAFF. The CDR3 DNA reads as TGCAGCGGTGCCCAGGGGGCTGAAGCTTTCTTT.

The chain carries TRBV27 and TRBJ2-5; 11 nucleotides align to TRBD2. J lost 6 bases, V lost 4 bases, and 16 bases had no gene match. The CDR3 is 18 amino acids. Germline CDR1 is MNHEY and CDR2 is SMNVEV (reference sequence). The CDR3 is CASSSDMTSGMTEKTQYF. The DNA of the CDR3 is TGTGCCAGCAGTTCGGACATGACTAGCGGGATGACTGAAAAGACCCAGTACTTC.

There are a few counts of this clone. The chain is built from TRBV2 and TRBJ2-2; D gene uncertain. The V gene lost 5 bases and the J gene lost 0 bases, with 13 bases spanning the gap. Germline values: CDR1 SNHLY, CDR2 FYNNEI. The CDR3 is 16 amino acids. CDR3 residues: CASSPPFGSNTGELFF. In DNA, the CDR3 is TGTGCCAGCAGTCCACCCTTCGGTTCGAACACCGGGGAGCTGTTTTTT.

This CDR3 is CASSEGPTYEQYF. The CDR3 DNA follows: TGTGCCAGCAGTGAGGGGCCCACGTACGAGCAGTACTTC. The V call is TRBV6-4, the J call TRBJ2-7; tentatively, D is TRBD1 (5 bases). The V gene lost 3 bases and the J gene lost 4 bases, with 10 bases spanning the gap. The CDR3 loop spans 13 amino acids. CDR1 and CDR2 from the germline V gene are MRHNA and SNTAGT.

V gene TRBV6-1 combines with J gene TRBJ2-7, with 7 bases that match TRBD2. Per germline, CDR1 MNHNS and CDR2 SASEGT. V trimming: 0 bases; J trimming: 5 bases; junction bases outside the gene matches: 7. The CDR3 runs to 15 residues. The chain's CDR3 is CASSEAVWRENEQYF. CDR3 in DNA: TGTGCCAGCAGTGAAGCCGTTTGGCGGGAGAACGAGCAGTACTTC.

The chain links TRBV2 to TRBJ1-6; D call uncertain. The CDR3 covers 14 residues. Per germline, CDR1 SNHLY and CDR2 FYNNEI. The ends were cut back, 3 bases at V and 7 bases at J, with 10 bases in the middle. The CDR3 is CASSDQVWNSPLHF. In nucleotides, the CDR3 is TGTGCCAGCAGTGATCAGGTCTGGAATTCACCCCTCCACTTT.

J is TRBJ2-2 and V is TRBV19; D is undetermined. There are 14 residues in the CDR3. V was clipped by 6 bases and J by 0 bases, with 8 bases between them. Germline assignment: CDR1 LNHDA and CDR2 SQIVND (reference sequence). CDR3 coding DNA: TGTGCCAGTAGAGCGCTCACGAACACCGGGGAGCTGTTTTTT. Translation: CASRALTNTGELFF.

This chain joins TRBV27 and TRBJ1-2, with 8 bases fitting TRBD1. This CDR3 region has 16 residues. Germline lookup yields CDR1 MNHEY and CDR2 SMNVEV (reference sequence). Trimming at V came to 5 bases and at J to 4 bases, leaving 12 bases not matched to a gene. The CDR3 sequence: CASSPNQGAVVYGYTF. DNA for the CDR3: TGTGCCAGCAGTCCCAACCAGGGGGCGGTGGTCTATGGCTACACCTTC.

The rearrangement uses TRBV5-1 and TRBJ2-3; TRBD2 matches 10 bases. In germline, CDR1 is SGHRS, CDR2 YFSETQ. The CDR3 is 16 amino acids. Trimming took 2 bases from V and 4 from J; bases not matched to a gene: 7. CDR3 nucleotides: TGCGCCAGCAGCTTCCTAGCGGGAGAGGAGTCAGATACGCAGTATTTT. It translates to CASSFLAGEESDTQYF.

The chain links TRBV13 to TRBJ2-5, with D possibly TRBD1 on 8 matching bases. Germline lookup yields CDR1 PRHDT and CDR2 FYEKMQ (reference sequence). The CDR3 runs to 14 residues. V was pared by 1 base and J by 9 bases, with 15 bases between. CDR3 DNA: TGTGCCAGCAGCTTAGAGTACAGGGGGAGGGCCCAGTACTTC. Protein product: CASSLEYRGRAQYF.

The chain employs TRBV28 and TRBJ1-1; TRBD1 matches at 11 bases. The J segment lost 4 bases and the V segment lost 4 bases, leaving 8 bases of the junction unmatched. CDR3 length: 16 amino acids. Germline lookup yields CDR1 MDHEN and CDR2 SYDVKM. CDR3 nucleotides: TGTGCCAGCAGTTCCACGGACAGGGGGCTCGGCACTGAAGCTTTCTTT. This encodes CASSSTDRGLGTEAFF.

This clone is a singleton in its sample. The genes are TRBV14 and TRBJ1-6; 9 bases fit TRBD1. Trimming cost V 4 bases and J 10 bases; bases outside gene matches: 8. The V gene's germline CDR1 is SGHDN and CDR2 FVKESK. The CDR3 covers 15 residues. The CDR3 is CASSRGTGSGSPLHF. The CDR3 DNA reads TGTGCCAGCAGCCGAGGGACAGGGTCAGGGTCACCCCTCCACTTT.

In regard to this clone: The identical CDR3 is also encoded by other nucleotide sequences in the sample. J is TRBJ1-1 and V is TRBV27; possible D gene TRBD1, 5 bases. CDR1 and CDR2 from the germline V gene are MNHEY and SMNVEV (reference sequence). This CDR3 spans 14 amino acids. Trimming took 2 bases from V and 0 from J, leaving 7 bases between them. The CDR3, as DNA: TGTGCCAGCAGTTTAGGACAAATGAACACTGAAGCTTTCTTT. It is translated as CASSLGQMNTEAFF.

This chain uses TRBV5-4 with TRBJ2-5; 7 bases agree with TRBD1. This CDR3 spans 15 amino acids. The junction had 5 bases not matched to a gene; V was cut back by 0 bases and J by 3 bases. CDR1 is SGHNT and CDR2 is YYREEE in the germline V gene (reference sequence). The CDR3 region is CASSLGDRAEETQYF. In DNA, the CDR3 is TGTGCCAGCAGCTTGGGGGACAGAGCAGAAGAGACCCAGTACTTC.

The V and J genes are TRBV3-1 (or the pseudogene TRBV3-2) and TRBJ2-1, with 7 bases lining up with TRBD2. With 4 bases clipped from V and 2 bases from J, the junction kept 2 bases outside the gene matches. Germline values: CDR1 LGHDT, CDR2 YNNKEL (reference sequence). This CDR3 is 14 amino acids long. DNA of the CDR3: TGTGCCAGCAGCCTAACTAGCGCCTACAATGAGCAGTTCTTC. As protein: CASSLTSAYNEQFF.

This chain joins TRBV27 and TRBJ2-5, with 7 bases fitting TRBD1. Germline V gives CDR1 MNHEY, CDR2 SMNVEV (reference sequence). J lost 7 bases, V lost 3 bases, and 8 bases had no gene match. The CDR3 contains 14 residues. CDR3 loop: CASSFSLRTGTQYF. The CDR3 DNA reads TGTGCCAGCAGTTTCTCGCTGCGGACAGGGACCCAGTACTTC.

V and J are TRBV28 and TRBJ1-1; D not certain. Germline V lookup: CDR1 MDHEN, CDR2 SYDVKM. The CDR3 extends over 13 amino acids. V gave up 1 base and J gave up 1 base, with 4 bases separating them. DNA for the CDR3: TGTGCCAGCAGTTTATTGCGGAACACTGAAGCTTTCTTT. This translates into CASSLLRNTEAFF.

The genes are TRBV11-2 and TRBJ2-5; 9 bases match TRBD1. This CDR3 spans 15 amino acids. In germline, CDR1 is SGHAT, CDR2 FQNNGV. V shed 4 bases, J shed 3 bases, and the junction held 6 bases outside the gene matches. The CDR3 here is CASSSRGTGKETQYF. CDR3 in DNA: TGTGCCAGCAGCTCTAGGGGGACAGGGAAAGAGACCCAGTACTTC.